This TCR beta chain stems from a study of T-cell reconstitution after alpha-beta-depleted transplantation in children. This clonotype was seen more than once but under ten times. Germline loops: CDR1 LGHNA, CDR2 YSLEER. The V and J ends lost 2 bases and 1 base, in that order; junction bases with no gene match: 3. The CDR3 contains 15 residues. Preparation of the TCRbeta library used unique molecular identifiers. TCRdb independently ran MiXCR on the PCR reads; one entry per CDR3 protein. The sample has hundreds of thousands of distinct CDR3 sequences, around a third seen once. This TCR came from a human donor who donated a stem cell graft to a child with aplastic anemia. The sequenced sample was PBMCs from the stem cell graft donor, obtained from the stem cell graft. This chain joins TRBV4-3 and TRBJ2-7; 9 bases are a match to TRBD1. CDR3 protein: CASSQTTGGSYEQYF. In DNA, the CDR3 is TGCGCCAGCAGCCAAACGACAGGGGGATCCTACGAGCAGTACTTC.